This T cell receptor beta chain is from a study of metastatic and nonmetastatic thyroid tumors (dated by TCRdb to the early 2020s). Concerning the study at large: Repertoires were compared across peripheral blood and tumor or nodule tissue samples from malignant and benign thyroid patients.

For this clone: There is no known antigen for this receptor. An end of the junction differs from the germline gene, which may be a read error.

Before undergoing thyroid surgery, none of the patients had been given any kind of treatment. Using T-cell receptor beta sequencing, the study looked back at clinical samples from patients collected from about 2011 to 2019. The CDR3 covers 14 residues, taking in both the cysteine and the phenylalanine. Just CDR3 DNA is preserved here, 42 bases in frame from base 1. Based on the germline V gene, the CDR1 and CDR2 sequences are MNHEY and SVGAGI. Library prep was done by PCR. The run used an Illumina HiSeq 4000. High-throughput sequencing was used to profile the TCR beta-chain CDR3 region of every patient. In the authors' own workflow: The researchers built a classifier to tell apart papillary thyroid cancer patients with distant metastasis, based on CDR3 differences among clinicopathological groups. The Shannon index was used to assess repertoire diversity, and the Morisita-Horn index was used to assess tumor-blood repertoire similarity. TCRdb reanalyzed the raw reads on its own, using fastp at Q25 for trimming and MiXCR for clone calling, and kept in-frame beta chains. It is TCRdb's table, rather than the study itself, that gives the V and J calls and clone size. Within this sample are over 30,000 clones, with 15% to 20% of them counted one time only. The top ten clones comprise 9.5% to 15% of the sample.

Summary of the overall study and its limitations: In both blood and tumor samples, malignant tumors were reported to have significantly higher TCR beta diversity than benign nodules.

The rearrangement joined TRBV6-5 to TRBJ2-1, with 8 bases in between that match TRBD2. The receptor comes from a male donor with papillary thyroid cancer or a benign thyroid nodule (not recorded which). Some clones in this sample may be carry-over from other donors' samples. Material for sequencing was blood. The CDR3 reads as follows: CASSDSSGGNEQFF. The nucleotide sequence reads TGTGCCAGCAGTGACTCATCGGGAGGGAATGAGCAGTTCTTC.